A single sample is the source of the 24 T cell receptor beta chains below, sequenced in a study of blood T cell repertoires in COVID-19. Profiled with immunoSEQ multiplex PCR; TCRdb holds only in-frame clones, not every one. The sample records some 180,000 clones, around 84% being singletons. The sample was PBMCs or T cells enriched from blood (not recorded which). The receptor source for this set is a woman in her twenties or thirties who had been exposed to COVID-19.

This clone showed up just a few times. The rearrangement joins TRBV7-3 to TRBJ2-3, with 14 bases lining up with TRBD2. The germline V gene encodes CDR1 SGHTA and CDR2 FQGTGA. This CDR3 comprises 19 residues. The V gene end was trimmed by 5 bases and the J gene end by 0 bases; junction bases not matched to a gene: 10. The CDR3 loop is CASSTRTGTSGGSTDTQYF. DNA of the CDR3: TGTGCCAGCAGCACAAGAACCGGGACTAGCGGGGGAAGCACAGATACGCAGTATTTT.

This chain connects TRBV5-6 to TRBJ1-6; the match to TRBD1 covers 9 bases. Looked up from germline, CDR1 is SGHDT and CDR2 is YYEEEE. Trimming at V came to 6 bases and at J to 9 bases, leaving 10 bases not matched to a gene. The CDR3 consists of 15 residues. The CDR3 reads CASTPDRGLGSPLHF. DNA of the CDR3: TGTGCCAGCACCCCGGACAGGGGATTGGGTTCACCCCTCCACTTT.

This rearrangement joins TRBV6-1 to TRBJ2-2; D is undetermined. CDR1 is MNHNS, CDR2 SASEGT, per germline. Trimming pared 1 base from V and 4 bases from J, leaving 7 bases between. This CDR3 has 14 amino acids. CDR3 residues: CASSEDWSTGELFF. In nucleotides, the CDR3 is TGTGCCAGCAGTGAAGACTGGTCCACCGGGGAGCTGTTTTTT.

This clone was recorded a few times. The CDR3 reads CASSLGGNNSPLHF. The CDR3 DNA reads TGTGCCAGCAGCTTAGGAGGGAATAATTCACCCCTCCACTTT. The chain has TRBV7-9 and TRBJ1-6; D ambiguous. This CDR3 region has 14 residues. Trimming removed 1 base at V and 5 bases at J, with 6 bases between. Germline V gives CDR1 SEHNR, CDR2 FQNEAQ (reference sequence).

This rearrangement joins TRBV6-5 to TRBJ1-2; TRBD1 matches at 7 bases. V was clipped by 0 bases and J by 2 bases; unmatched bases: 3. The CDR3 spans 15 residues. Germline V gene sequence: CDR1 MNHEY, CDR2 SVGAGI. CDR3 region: CASSYSGTVNYGYTF. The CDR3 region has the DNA TGTGCCAGCAGTTACTCGGGGACAGTGAACTATGGCTACACCTTC.

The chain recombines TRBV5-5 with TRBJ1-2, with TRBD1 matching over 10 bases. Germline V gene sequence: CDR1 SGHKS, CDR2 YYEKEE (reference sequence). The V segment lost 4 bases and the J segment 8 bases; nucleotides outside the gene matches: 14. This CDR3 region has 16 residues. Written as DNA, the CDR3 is TGTGCCAGCAGCAGGGACAGGGGACTCGCGAGGGAGGGCTACACCTTC. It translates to CASSRDRGLAREGYTF.

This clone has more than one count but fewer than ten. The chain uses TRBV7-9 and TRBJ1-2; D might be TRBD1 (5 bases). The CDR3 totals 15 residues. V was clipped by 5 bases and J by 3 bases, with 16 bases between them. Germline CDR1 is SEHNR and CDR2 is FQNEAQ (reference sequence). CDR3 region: CASSPTNAGHYGYTF. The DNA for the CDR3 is TGTGCCAGCAGCCCAACCAACGCAGGGCACTATGGCTACACCTTC.

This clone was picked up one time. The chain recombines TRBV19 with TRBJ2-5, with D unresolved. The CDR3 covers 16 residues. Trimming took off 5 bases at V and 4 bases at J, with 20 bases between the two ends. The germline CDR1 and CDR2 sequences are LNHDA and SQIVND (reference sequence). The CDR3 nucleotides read TGTGCCAGTAGTCCCATCCCCCCCGGGTCGGTAGAGACCCAGTACTTC. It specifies CASSPIPPGSVETQYF.

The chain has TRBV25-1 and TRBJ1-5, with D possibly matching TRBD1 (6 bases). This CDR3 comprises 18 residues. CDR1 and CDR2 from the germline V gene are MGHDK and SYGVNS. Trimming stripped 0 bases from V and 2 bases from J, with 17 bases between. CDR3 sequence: CASSEYRRQAGGNQPQHF. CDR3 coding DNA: TGTGCCAGCAGTGAATATAGGAGACAGGCCGGGGGCAATCAGCCCCAGCATTTT.

The DNA of the CDR3 is TGTGCCAGCAGCTTAGGTCCTAGCTCCTACGAGCAGTACTTC. Translating it yields CASSLGPSSYEQYF. The chain carries TRBV7-9 and TRBJ2-7; D gene uncertain. The V end lost 1 base, the J end lost 0 bases, and 7 bases lay between the germline ends. Per the germline V gene, CDR1 is SEHNR and CDR2 is FQNEAQ (reference sequence). The CDR3 sequence is 14 residues long.

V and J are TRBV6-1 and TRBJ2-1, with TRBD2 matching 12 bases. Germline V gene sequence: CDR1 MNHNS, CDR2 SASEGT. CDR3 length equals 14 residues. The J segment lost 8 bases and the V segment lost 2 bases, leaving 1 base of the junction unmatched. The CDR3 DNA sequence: TGTGCCAGCAGTGAACTAGCGGGGGGGCATGAGCAGTTCTTC. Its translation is CASSELAGGHEQFF.

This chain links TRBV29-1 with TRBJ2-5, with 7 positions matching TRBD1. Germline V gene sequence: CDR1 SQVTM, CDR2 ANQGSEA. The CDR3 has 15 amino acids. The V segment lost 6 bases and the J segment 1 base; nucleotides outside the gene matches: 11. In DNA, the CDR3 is TGCAGCGTAGAGGGGGTAGGGGGCCGCCAAGAGACCCAGTACTTC. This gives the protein CSVEGVGGRQETQYF.

In nucleotides, the CDR3 is TGTGCCAGCAGCTCACACGCTACGGGGACTGAAGCTTTCTTT. Its protein product is CASSSHATGTEAFF. V usage is TRBV7-2 and J usage is TRBJ1-1, with D hard to call. Trimming took off 4 bases at V and 5 bases at J, with 14 bases between the two ends. Looked up from germline, CDR1 is SGHTA and CDR2 is FQGNSA. The length of the CDR3 is 14 residues.

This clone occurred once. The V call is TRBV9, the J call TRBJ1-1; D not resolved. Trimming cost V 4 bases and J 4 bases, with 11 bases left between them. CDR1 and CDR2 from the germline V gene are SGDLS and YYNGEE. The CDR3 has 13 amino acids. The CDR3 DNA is TGTGCCAGCAGCCCCGATGTAGTCACTGAAGCTTTCTTT. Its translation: CASSPDVVTEAFF.

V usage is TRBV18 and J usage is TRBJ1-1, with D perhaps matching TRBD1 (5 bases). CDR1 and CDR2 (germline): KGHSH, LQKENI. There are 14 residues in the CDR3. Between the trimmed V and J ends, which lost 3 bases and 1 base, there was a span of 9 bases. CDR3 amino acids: CASSPGGKNTEAFF. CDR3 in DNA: TGTGCCAGCTCACCCGGGGGAAAGAACACTGAAGCTTTCTTT.

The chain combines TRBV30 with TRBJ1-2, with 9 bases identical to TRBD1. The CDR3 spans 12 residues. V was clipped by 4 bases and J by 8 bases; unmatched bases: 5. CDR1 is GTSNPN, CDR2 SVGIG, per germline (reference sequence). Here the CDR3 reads CAWNRGPRGYTF. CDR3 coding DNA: TGTGCCTGGAACAGGGGGCCAAGGGGCTACACCTTC. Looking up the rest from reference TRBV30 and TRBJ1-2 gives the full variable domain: SQTIHQWPATLVQPVGSPLSLECTVEGTSNPNLYWYRQAAGRGLQLLFYSVGIGQISSEVPQNLSASRPQDRQFILSSKKLLLSDSGFYLCAWNRGPRGYTFGSGTRLTVV.

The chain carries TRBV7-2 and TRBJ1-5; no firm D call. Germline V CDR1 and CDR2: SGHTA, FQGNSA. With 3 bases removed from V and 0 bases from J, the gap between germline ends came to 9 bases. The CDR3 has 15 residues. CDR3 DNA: TGTGCCAGCAGCTTGGAGATTAATAGCAATCAGCCCCAGCATTTT. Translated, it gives CASSLEINSNQPQHF.

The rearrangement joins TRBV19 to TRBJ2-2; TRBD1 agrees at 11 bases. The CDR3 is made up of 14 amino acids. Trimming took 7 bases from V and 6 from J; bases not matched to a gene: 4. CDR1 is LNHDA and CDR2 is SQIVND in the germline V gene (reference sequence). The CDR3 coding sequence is TGTGCCAGTATTCCGGGACAGGGGGCCGGGGAGCTGTTTTTT. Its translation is CASIPGQGAGELFF.

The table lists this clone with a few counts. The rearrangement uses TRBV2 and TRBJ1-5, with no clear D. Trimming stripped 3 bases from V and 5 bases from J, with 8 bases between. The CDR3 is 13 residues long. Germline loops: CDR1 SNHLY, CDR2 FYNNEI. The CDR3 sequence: CASSDQFDQPQHF. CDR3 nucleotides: TGTGCCAGCAGTGACCAGTTCGATCAGCCCCAGCATTTT.

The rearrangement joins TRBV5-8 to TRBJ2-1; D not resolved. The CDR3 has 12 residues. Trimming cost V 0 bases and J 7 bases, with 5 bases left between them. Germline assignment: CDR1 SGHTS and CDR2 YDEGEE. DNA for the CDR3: TGTGCCAGCAGCTTGGTCCCGAATGAGCAGTTCTTC. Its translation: CASSLVPNEQFF.

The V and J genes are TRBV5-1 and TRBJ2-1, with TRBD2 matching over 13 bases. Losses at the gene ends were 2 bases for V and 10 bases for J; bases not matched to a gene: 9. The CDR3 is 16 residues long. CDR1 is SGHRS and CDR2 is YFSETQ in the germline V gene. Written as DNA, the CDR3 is TGCGCCAGCAGCTTAGCGTCGGCACTAGCGGGGGGGGAGCAGTTCTTC. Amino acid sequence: CASSLASALAGGEQFF.

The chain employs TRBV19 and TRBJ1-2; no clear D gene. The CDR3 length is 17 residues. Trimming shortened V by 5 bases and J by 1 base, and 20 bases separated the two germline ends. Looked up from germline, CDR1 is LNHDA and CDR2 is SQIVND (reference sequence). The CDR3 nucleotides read TGTGCCAGTAGTCCTTGGACGGGGAGAAGAATTAACTATGGCTACACCTTC. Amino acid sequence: CASSPWTGRRINYGYTF.

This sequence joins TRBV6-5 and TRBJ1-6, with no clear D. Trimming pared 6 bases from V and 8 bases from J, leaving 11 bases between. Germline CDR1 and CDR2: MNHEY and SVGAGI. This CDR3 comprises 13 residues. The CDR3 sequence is CASRRVGDSPLHF. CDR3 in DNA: TGTGCCAGCAGGAGGGTGGGAGATTCACCCCTCCACTTT.

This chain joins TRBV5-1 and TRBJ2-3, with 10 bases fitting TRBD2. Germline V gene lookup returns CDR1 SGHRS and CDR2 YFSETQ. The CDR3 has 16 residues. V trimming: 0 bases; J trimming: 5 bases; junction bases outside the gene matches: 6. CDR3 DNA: TGCGCCAGCAGCTTGGCAACTAGCGGGGAGGTAGATACGCAGTATTTT. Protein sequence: CASSLATSGEVDTQYF. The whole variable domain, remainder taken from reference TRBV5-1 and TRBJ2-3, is KAGVTQTPRYLIKTRGQQVTLSCSPISGHRSVSWYQQTPGQGLQFLFEYFSETQRNKGNFPGRFSGRQFSNSRSEMNVSTLELGDSALYLCASSLATSGEVDTQYFGPGTRLTVL.